A selection of T cell receptor beta chains follows, all from one sample in a study of blood T cell repertoires in COVID-19. Clones were sequenced by immunoSEQ multiplex PCR, and TCRdb holds only the in-frame ones, with some missing. The table has about 230,000 clones, roughly 85% seen once. Specimen: peripheral blood. The receptors stem from a young woman who had recovered from COVID-19. The CDR3 runs from the conserved cysteine through the conserved F or W. The order of the fields is V gene, clone size, J gene, D gene, CDR3 DNA, CDR3 protein. D genes are given only for firm matches. Not every row has a clone size; where given, it reads once, few, many or a size class.

TRBV27	.	TRBJ1-5	.	TGTGCCAGCAGCGTGCGATCCAATCAGCCCCAGCATTTT	CASSVRSNQPQHF
TRBV7-9	.	TRBJ2-7	TRBD1	TGTGCCAGCAGCTCTCGGGACAGAGCCTACGAGCAGTACTTC	CASSSRDRAYEQYF
TRBV9	.	TRBJ2-1	TRBD1	TGTGCCAGCAGCGTAGTCGACAGGGCGAATGAGCAGTTCTTC	CASSVVDRANEQFF
TRBV30	.	TRBJ2-2	.	TGTGCCTGGAGTGTAACGGGTGTGCTGTTTTTT	CAWSVTGVLFF
TRBV5-4	.	TRBJ2-3	.	TGTGCCAGCAGCTTGGGGGGGGGCCTCTTGCCAGATACGCAGTATTTT	CASSLGGGLLPDTQYF
TRBV7-2	.	TRBJ1-6	.	TGTGCCAGCAGCTCGGAGGGGCGTTCACCCCTCCACTTT	CASSSEGRSPLHF
TRBV19	.	TRBJ2-4	TRBD2	TGTGCCAGTAGGCCGGGACTAGCGGGAGAGGCCAAAAACATTCAGTACTTC	CASRPGLAGEAKNIQYF
TRBV6-2/TRBV6-3	.	TRBJ2-7	TRBD2	TGTGCCAGCAGTTGGCTAACGGGAGGGTACGAGCAGTACTTC	CASSWLTGGYEQYF
TRBV18	.	TRBJ2-7	TRBD2	TGTGCCAGCTCACCTTTGGGGGGGTCGGACGAGCAGTACTTC	CASSPLGGSDEQYF
TRBV5-1	.	TRBJ1-2	TRBD1	TGCGCCAGCAGTCCAGACAGGGTCGGCTATGGCTACACCTTC	CASSPDRVGYGYTF
TRBV7-2	.	TRBJ2-7	TRBD2	TGTGCCAGCAGCTTACTTATTAATGGGTTCGCGGGAGGGCTTGACGAGCAGTACTTC	CASSLLINGFAGGLDEQYF
TRBV13	.	TRBJ1-6	.	TGTGCCAGCAGCTTAGCTGGAGACAATTCACCCCTCCACTTT	CASSLAGDNSPLHF
TRBV27	.	TRBJ2-7	TRBD1	TGTGCCAGCAGTTCATTGACAGGGGGCGGCGAGCAGTACTTC	CASSSLTGGGEQYF
TRBV7-9	few	TRBJ2-1	.	TGTGCCAGCAGCTTAGGAGGGTTGGGTGATAACGAGCAGTTCTTC	CASSLGGLGDNEQFF
TRBV7-2	few	TRBJ2-1	.	TGTGCCAGCACCCAAGGAGGGGCTTGGAATGAGCAGTTCTTC	CASTQGGAWNEQFF
TRBV5-5	.	TRBJ1-2	TRBD1	TGTGCCAGCAGCTTGGGACAGGGGAAGGTCGGCTATGGCTACACCTTC	CASSLGQGKVGYGYTF
TRBV13	.	TRBJ2-7	TRBD1	TGTGCCAGCAGCCTAGCGACAGGGGTTTTTGCCTACGAGCAGTACTTC	CASSLATGVFAYEQYF
TRBV13	.	TRBJ2-3	TRBD1	TGTGCCAGCAGCTTAGGAGGACAGGGTATAACAGATACGCAGTATTTT	CASSLGGQGITDTQYF
TRBV28	.	TRBJ1-2	.	TGTGCCAGCAGTTTCAGAGGGATTGGGGGCTACACCTTC	CASSFRGIGGYTF
TRBV7-8	.	TRBJ1-1	.	TGTGCCAGCAGCTTAGACCGGAGTTCATTCGCTGAAGCTTTCTTT	CASSLDRSSFAEAFF